The 6 T cell receptor beta chains in this list originate from one sample, sequenced in a study of beta chain features in type 1 diabetes. All of the isolated RNA was reverse transcribed, so expressed TCRB transcripts were sequenced. Sequenced by immunoSEQ multiplex PCR; TCRdb stores in-frame clones only, minus some. The sample lists about 620,000 clones, 15% occurring once. Sequencing was carried out using naive CD4+ T cells from blood. These receptor sequences come from a man younger than 30 in good health.

The CDR3 coding sequence is TGTGCCAGCAGGGCAGGAGGGGCCTACGAGCAGTACTTC. Amino acids: CASRAGGAYEQYF. The chain has TRBV2 and TRBJ2-7; TRBD2 is a possible D gene (6 bases). There are 13 residues in the CDR3. The V end was cut by 6 bases, the J end by 2 bases, with 11 bases between. Germline assignment: CDR1 SNHLY and CDR2 FYNNEI.

This clone came up many times. This chain joins TRBV7-2 and TRBJ1-3; no clear D gene. CDR3 length equals 14 residues. The V end was cut by 2 bases, the J end by 0 bases, with 5 bases between. Germline CDR1 reads SGHTA; CDR2 reads FQGNSA. CDR3 in DNA: TGTGCCAGCAGCTTAATTTCCTCTGGAAACACCATATATTTT. Translation: CASSLISSGNTIYF.

This clone was seen a single time. The rearrangement links TRBV5-4 to TRBJ2-5; tentative D call: TRBD1 (5 bases). This CDR3 is 15 amino acids long. Per the germline V gene, CDR1 is SGHNT and CDR2 is YYREEE (reference sequence). V dropped 0 bases and J dropped 5 bases, with 14 bases sitting between them. The CDR3 nucleotides are TGTGCCAGCAGCTTGGACCTGGTACAGGCGGAGACCCAGTACTTC. This translates into CASSLDLVQAETQYF.

Only a few counts were recorded for this clone. The chain combines TRBV9 with TRBJ2-2, with D uncertain. Germline assignment: CDR1 SGDLS and CDR2 YYNGEE. The CDR3 runs 15 residues. V shed 0 bases and J shed 4 bases, with 10 bases lying between them. The CDR3 spells CASSVETLITGELFF. The CDR3 DNA sequence: TGTGCCAGCAGCGTAGAGACCCTCATCACCGGGGAGCTGTTTTTT.

This clone was detected only a few times. This chain uses TRBV6-5 with TRBJ1-2, with 8 bases lining up with TRBD1. The CDR3 totals 13 residues. The trim removed 6 bases at V and 5 bases at J, leaving 5 bases unmatched. Germline CDR1 MNHEY, CDR2 SVGAGI. The CDR3 DNA sequence: TGTGCCAGCAGGACGACAGGGGTTTATGGCTACACCTTC. It is translated as CASRTTGVYGYTF.

The CDR3 DNA reads TGTGCCAGCAGACTACAACTTTCCTACGAGCAGTACTTC. This gives the protein CASRLQLSYEQYF. The rearrangement uses TRBV28 and TRBJ2-7; D gene unclear. Germline V CDR1 and CDR2: MDHEN, SYDVKM. The CDR3 loop spans 13 amino acids. Trimming removed 6 bases from V and 1 base from J, with 10 bases in between.